The T cell receptor (beta chain) under discussion was sequenced for a study of spatial heterogeneity in lung cancer. The time point here: sample taken at primary tumor resection. Ten or more counts support this clonotype. The antigen is undetermined. Study observations and caveats: Mutation counts in tumors were tracked by counts of expanded intratumoral alpha and beta TCRs.

TCR cDNA molecules each carried a unique molecular identifier. TCRdb redid the calling of the 5' RACE reads with MiXCR, one entry per CDR3 protein. The table records some 9,400 distinct CDR3 sequences, around 3% of them present only once. The germline gives CDR1 SGHKS, CDR2 YYEKEE (reference sequence). The trim removed 5 bases at V and 4 bases at J, leaving 9 bases unmatched. This CDR3 has 15 amino acids. The starting material was lung tumor tissue, obtained at surgery. This receptor was obtained from a male donor with early-stage non-small cell lung cancer. V is TRBV5-5 and J is TRBJ1-1; 9 bases agree with TRBD1. The CDR3: CASSSVSGQGTEAFF. In DNA, the CDR3 is TGTGCCAGCAGTTCCGTTTCGGGACAGGGCACTGAAGCTTTCTTT.